This T cell receptor (beta chain) was captured by sequencing in a study of shared clonotypes between healthy human individuals. Study-level findings and limits: The researchers took only blood, and tissue repertoires probably look different. Sequencing depth was expected to influence donor clonotype sharing.

For this clone: Antigen unknown.

The CDR3 spans 16 residues. Trimming removed 4 bases at V and 4 bases at J, with 20 bases between. In germline, CDR1 is SGHRS, CDR2 YFSETQ. Ten immunoSEQ deep assay plates were used by the authors to sequence unsorted PBMC DNA. Clones were sequenced by immunoSEQ multiplex PCR, and TCRdb holds only the in-frame ones, with some missing. The sample contains some 500,000 clones, roughly 85% of which appear only once. The source of this sequence is a woman in her 40s in good health. Some clones in this sample may be carry-over from other donors' samples. J is TRBJ2-5 and V is TRBV5-1, with D perhaps matching TRBD2 (7 bases). What was sequenced was PBMCs. The CDR3 region is CASSPEGGGLTETQYF. In DNA form, the CDR3 reads TGCGCCAGCAGCCCGGAAGGGGGAGGGCTTACAGAGACCCAGTACTTC.